Reported below is one T cell receptor beta chain. After removal of 3 bases from V and 4 bases from J, the junction contained 2 bases not matched to a gene. This CDR3 is 12 amino acids long. Per the germline V gene, CDR1 is SQVTM and CDR2 is ANQGSEA. This sample is part of a study of blood T cell repertoires in COVID-19. Study summary: COVID-19 samples, acute and convalescent, were from the United States, Italy and Spain. The analysed material was cDNA or gDNA that came from T cells, B-cell-depleted T cells, or PBMCs.

Original handling: Scientists estimated how many nucleated cells there were by amplifying reference gene primers. Some clones are missing from TCRdb's copy, which holds only in-frame ones; the method was immunoSEQ multiplex PCR. V and J calls plus clone size are reproduced from that table; the DNA served to infer D and trimming. The table has over 150,000 clones, over 80% seen once; the top ten hold less than 3.5%. The sequencing input was peripheral blood. The chain has TRBV29-1 and TRBJ1-1; 7 bases are a match to TRBD1. The clonotype was recovered from a woman aged 55-69 years with acute or convalescent COVID-19. CDR3 DNA sequence: TGCAGCGTTGATAACAGGGGCACTGAAGCTTTCTTT. This codes for CSVDNRGTEAFF.